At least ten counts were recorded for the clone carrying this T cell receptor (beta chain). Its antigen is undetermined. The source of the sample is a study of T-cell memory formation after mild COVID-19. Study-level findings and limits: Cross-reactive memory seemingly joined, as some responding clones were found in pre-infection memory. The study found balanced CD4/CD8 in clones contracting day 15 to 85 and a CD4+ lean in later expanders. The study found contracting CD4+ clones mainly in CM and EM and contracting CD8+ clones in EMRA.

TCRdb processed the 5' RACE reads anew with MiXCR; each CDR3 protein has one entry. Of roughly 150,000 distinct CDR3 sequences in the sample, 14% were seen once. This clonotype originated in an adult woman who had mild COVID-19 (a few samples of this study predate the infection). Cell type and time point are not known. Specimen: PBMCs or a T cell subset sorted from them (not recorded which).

In nucleotides, the CDR3 is TGTGCCAGCAGACCCCTCGACACGAGCTACGAGCAGTACTTC. Protein: CASRPLDTSYEQYF. The chain has TRBV6-2 or TRBV6-3 and TRBJ2-7; D not resolved. This CDR3 contains 14 residues. Germline CDR1 and CDR2: MNHEY and SVGEGT. Between the trimmed V and J ends, which lost 6 bases and 3 bases, there was a span of 15 bases.